This T cell receptor beta chain was sequenced in a study of a mutant IDH1 vaccine in newly diagnosed glioma. Study details: Vaccination started 4-6 weeks after radiotherapy alone, or with temozolomide cycles. There were roughly 62% males and roughly 38% females among treated patients, whose mean age was about 40 years. Patients were pretreated with radiotherapy, temozolomide, or both, mostly both.

Notes on the study in general: Altogether, 93.3% of patients exhibited vaccine-induced immune responses.

Turning to this clone: The antigen remains unidentified.

The repertoire was sequenced with immunoSEQ multiplex PCR; TCRdb's copy has only in-frame clones and lacks some. Of 40,000 to 65,000 clones listed, roughly 73% are singletons. This CDR3 spans 14 amino acids. Germline V gene data show CDR1 as SQVTM and CDR2 as ANQGSEA. Trimming stripped 3 bases from V and 5 bases from J, with 16 bases between. Time point in this sample: week 5, during vaccination. Each vaccine dose was 300 ug of mutant IDH1 20-mer peptide, with topical imiquimod. The sequence was obtained from a woman in her 40s with glioma. This sequence joins TRBV29-1 and TRBJ1-2, with no clear D. Material: PBMCs, obtained from a glioma patient whose treatment included an IDH1 peptide vaccine. The CDR3 sequence is CSVEKVQRGYGYTF. CDR3 bases: TGCAGCGTTGAGAAAGTTCAGAGAGGTTATGGCTACACCTTC.